Each of the 22 T cell receptor beta chains below was sequenced from the same sample in a study of CD8 T cells in Susac syndrome. RNA totalling about 0.5 to 1 ug underwent reverse transcription with random hexamers. MiXCR was run by TCRdb on the immunoSEQ multiplex PCR reads, yielding one entry per CDR3 protein. Of roughly 140,000 distinct CDR3 sequences listed, 90% to 96% were seen once; the top ten hold over 0.065%. Material: CD4+ T cells from PBMCs. The receptors were sampled from a human donor with Susac syndrome.

The chain combines TRBV4-1 with TRBJ1-2; weak D call: TRBD1 (5 bases). The V end lost 0 bases, the J end lost 2 bases, and 13 bases lay between the germline ends. The germline V gene encodes CDR1 MGHRA and CDR2 YSYEKL. The CDR3 length is 16 residues. The CDR3 loop is CASSQDLGGSNYGYTF. The DNA of the CDR3 is TGCGCCAGCAGCCAAGATTTGGGGGGATCCAACTATGGCTACACCTTC.

The genes are TRBV7-2 and TRBJ2-6, with 10 bases that match TRBD1. CDR1 and CDR2 (germline): SGHTA, FQGNSA. Trimming took 6 bases from V and 1 from J; bases not matched to a gene: 9. The length of the CDR3 is 18 residues. The CDR3 reads CASRSRDRGPSGANVLTF. The CDR3, as DNA: TGTGCCAGCAGGTCCCGGGACAGGGGACCGTCTGGGGCCAACGTCCTGACTTTC. Full variable domain (outside the CDR3, taken from reference TRBV7-2 and TRBJ2-6): GAGVSQSPSNKVTEKGKDVELRCDPISGHTALYWYRQSLGQGLEFLIYFQGNSAPDKSGLPSDRFSAERTGGSVSTLTIQRTQQEDSAVYLCASRSRDRGPSGANVLTFGAGSRLTVL.

This chain uses TRBV20-1 with TRBJ1-4; D gene uncertain. In germline, CDR1 is DFQATT, CDR2 SNEGSKA (reference sequence). The CDR3 consists of 15 residues. The V and J ends lost 5 bases and 7 bases respectively, with 20 bases between them. The CDR3 region has the DNA TGCAGTGCTCCTACAAGACGTGGGGTGGGTGAAAAACTGTTTTTT. This encodes CSAPTRRGVGEKLFF.

The rearrangement links TRBV20-1 to TRBJ2-3; 9 nucleotides match TRBD2. V was pared by 3 bases and J by 6 bases, with 7 bases of the junction left unmatched. Germline CDR1 DFQATT, CDR2 SNEGSKA (reference sequence). The CDR3 covers 14 residues. In DNA form, the CDR3 reads TGCAGTGCTAGTGTGGTAGCGGGAGCGGATACGCAGTATTTT. Protein product: CSASVVAGADTQYF.

The V call is TRBV5-4, the J call TRBJ1-6; no firm D call. In germline, CDR1 is SGHNT, CDR2 YYREEE (reference sequence). Trimming cost V 0 bases and J 7 bases, with 8 bases left between them. The CDR3 extends over 14 amino acids. CDR3 DNA: TGTGCCAGCAGCTTGGCTGCAGAAAATTCACCCCTCCACTTT. Protein product: CASSLAAENSPLHF.

This clonotype was observed once. This chain connects TRBV7-9 to TRBJ1-4, with 7 bases fitting TRBD1. The CDR3 is made up of 16 amino acids. Per the germline V gene, CDR1 is SEHNR and CDR2 is FQNEAQ (reference sequence). The V and J ends lost 5 bases and 0 bases, in that order; junction bases with no gene match: 6. The CDR3 DNA is TGTGCCAGCAGCCCGGGACAGATAGCAACTAATGAAAAACTGTTTTTT. Translating it yields CASSPGQIATNEKLFF.

J is TRBJ1-1 and V is TRBV9; D call uncertain. Between the trimmed V and J ends, which lost 0 bases and 1 base, there was a span of 10 bases. The CDR3 spans 15 residues. Germline V gene sequence: CDR1 SGDLS, CDR2 YYNGEE. The CDR3 DNA follows: TGTGCCAGCAGCGTAGAGGAGGGCCGGAACACTGAAGCTTTCTTT. Translation: CASSVEEGRNTEAFF.

The chain combines TRBV15 with TRBJ2-3; no clear D. V dropped 0 bases and J dropped 0 bases, with 10 bases sitting between them. Per the germline V gene, CDR1 is LNHNV and CDR2 is YYDKDF (reference sequence). The CDR3 has 16 amino acids. CDR3: CATSRDRATSTDTQYF. In nucleotides, the CDR3 is TGTGCCACCAGCAGAGATCGAGCGACTAGCACAGATACGCAGTATTTT.

The chain uses TRBV7-9 and TRBJ2-5; D possibly corresponds to TRBD2 (5 bases). The CDR3 extends over 13 amino acids. Trimming removed 1 base at V and 6 bases at J, with 9 bases between. Germline V CDR1 and CDR2: SEHNR, FQNEAQ (reference sequence). The CDR3 reads CASSLELGKTQYF. CDR3 bases: TGTGCCAGCAGCTTAGAACTAGGGAAGACCCAGTACTTC.

This chain links TRBV2 with TRBJ2-1; 8 bases are a match to TRBD2. V lost 6 bases to trimming and J lost 8 bases; unmatched junction nucleotides: 9. CDR3 length equals 14 residues. CDR1 is SNHLY and CDR2 is FYNNEI in the germline V gene. CDR3 sequence (DNA): TGTGCCAGCAGGGGAGTAGCGGGACGCTATGAGCAGTTCTTC. It translates to CASRGVAGRYEQFF.

This chain joins TRBV29-1 and TRBJ2-4; TRBD2 matches at 9 bases. The CDR3 sequence is 15 residues long. The trim removed 4 bases at V and 0 bases at J, leaving 4 bases unmatched. Germline V CDR1 and CDR2: SQVTM, ANQGSEA. CDR3 protein: CSVALAGIAKNIQYF. CDR3 bases: TGCAGCGTTGCCCTAGCGGGAATAGCCAAAAACATTCAGTACTTC.

This clonotype has a handful of counts. V and J are TRBV7-9 and TRBJ1-1; 9 bases agree with TRBD1. This CDR3 region has 13 residues. Per germline, CDR1 SEHNR and CDR2 FQNEAQ (reference sequence). Germline trimming cut 7 bases from V and 5 bases from J; bases unmatched to any gene: 5. CDR3 in amino acids: CASKQGALTEAFF. The CDR3 DNA is TGTGCCAGCAAACAGGGGGCTTTGACTGAAGCTTTCTTT. Full variable domain (outside the CDR3, taken from reference TRBV7-9 and TRBJ1-1): DTGVSQNPRHKITKRGQNVTFRCDPISEHNRLYWYRQTLGQGPEFLTYFQNEAQLEKSRLLSDRFSAERPKGSFSTLEIQRTEQGDSAMYLCASKQGALTEAFFGQGTRLTVV.

The chain couples TRBV5-4 to TRBJ2-5; the match to TRBD2 covers 11 bases. The V segment lost 0 bases and the J segment 2 bases; nucleotides outside the gene matches: 3. The CDR3 is 16 residues long. Germline CDR1 is SGHNT and CDR2 is YYREEE (reference sequence). The CDR3 spells CASSLGSSGGQETQYF. Written as DNA, the CDR3 is TGTGCCAGCAGCTTGGGGTCTAGCGGGGGGCAAGAGACCCAGTACTTC.

J is TRBJ1-1 and V is TRBV6-5; 7 nucleotides match TRBD1. The CDR3 has 14 amino acids. V shed 6 bases and J 4 bases; nucleotides not matched to a gene: 8. The germline CDR1 and CDR2 sequences are MNHEY and SVGAGI. The CDR3 reads CASSRDRAGTEAFF. CDR3 in DNA: TGTGCCAGCAGCCGAGACAGGGCGGGCACTGAAGCTTTCTTT.

J is TRBJ2-4 and V is TRBV3-1, with D possibly matching TRBD1 (6 bases). Germline V gene sequence: CDR1 LGHDT, CDR2 YNNKEL (reference sequence). Trimming took 1 base from V and 3 from J, leaving 13 bases between them. The CDR3 loop spans 16 amino acids. The CDR3 sequence is CASSQGEGQSKNIQYF. Written as DNA, the CDR3 is TGTGCCAGCAGCCAAGGGGAAGGACAGAGCAAAAACATTCAGTACTTC.

The chain is built from TRBV20-1 and TRBJ2-2, with D possibly matching TRBD2 (6 bases). Germline assignment: CDR1 DFQATT and CDR2 SNEGSKA (reference sequence). The CDR3 has 14 residues. Trimming cost V 6 bases and J 4 bases, with 15 bases left between them. The CDR3 nucleotides read TGCAGTGCCCTAGCCCCAGCGGGCACCGGGGAGCTGTTTTTT. This sequence encodes CSALAPAGTGELFF.

The gene calls are TRBV2 and TRBJ1-5; no clear D. Per the germline V gene, CDR1 is SNHLY and CDR2 is FYNNEI. V lost 2 bases, J lost 4 bases, and 9 bases lay in between. The CDR3 runs to 14 residues. The CDR3 DNA reads as TGTGCCAGCAGTGAAAATTGGGAAAATCAGCCCCAGCATTTT. Protein: CASSENWENQPQHF.

V and J are TRBV20-1 and TRBJ2-5; 7 bases fit TRBD1. The CDR3 is 14 residues long. Germline trimming cut 6 bases from V and 5 bases from J; bases unmatched to any gene: 12. Germline V gene sequence: CDR1 DFQATT, CDR2 SNEGSKA (reference sequence). The CDR3 region has the DNA TGCAGTGCCCTCGACAGGGTCCAATCTGAGACCCAGTACTTC. Protein sequence: CSALDRVQSETQYF.

The rearrangement uses TRBV7-2 and TRBJ1-5; TRBD1 matches at 7 bases. The CDR3 extends over 14 amino acids. Germline V gene data show CDR1 as SGHTA and CDR2 as FQGNSA. Losses at the gene ends were 6 bases for V and 2 bases for J; bases not matched to a gene: 4. This CDR3 is CASSTGQGNQPQHF. In DNA form, the CDR3 reads TGTGCCAGCAGTACTGGACAGGGCAATCAGCCCCAGCATTTT. Full variable domain (missing parts from reference TRBV7-2 and TRBJ1-5): GAGVSQSPSNKVTEKGKDVELRCDPISGHTALYWYRQSLGQGLEFLIYFQGNSAPDKSGLPSDRFSAERTGGSVSTLTIQRTQQEDSAVYLCASSTGQGNQPQHFGDGTRLSIL.

J is TRBJ2-5 and V is TRBV28, with D possibly TRBD1 on 5 matching bases. CDR3 length: 13 residues. Germline V lookup: CDR1 MDHEN, CDR2 SYDVKM. Trimming took 3 bases from V and 5 from J, leaving 10 bases between them. The CDR3 protein is CASSLGRYETQYF. CDR3 DNA sequence: TGTGCCAGCAGTTTGGGGCGTTACGAGACCCAGTACTTC.

Here the CDR3 DNA reads TGTGCCAGTAGCGCCGGGACAGGGGTCCTTTATAATGAAAAACTGTTTTTT. The encoded protein is CASSAGTGVLYNEKLFF. The chain combines TRBV19 with TRBJ1-4; 10 bases line up with TRBD1. Per the germline V gene, CDR1 is LNHDA and CDR2 is SQIVND (reference sequence). J was trimmed by 4 bases and V by 6 bases; bases with no gene match: 11. The CDR3 extends over 17 amino acids.

J is TRBJ2-1 and V is TRBV5-6; tentatively, D is TRBD2 (7 bases). The germline CDR1 and CDR2 sequences are SGHDT and YYEEEE. The CDR3 is 17 residues long. Trimming cost V 3 bases and J 8 bases, with 24 bases left between them. The CDR3 nucleotides are TGTGCCAGCAGCTGGAGGGGGTCGGGCGGGACTACATATGAGCAGTTCTTC. Its translation: CASSWRGSGGTTYEQFF.